The 19 T cell receptor beta chains listed next were all sequenced from one sample in a study of T cells in localized non-small cell lung cancer. Clones were sequenced by immunoSEQ multiplex PCR, and TCRdb holds only the in-frame ones, with some missing. The sample records about 46,000 clones, about four fifths being singletons. Sample: peripheral blood mononuclear cells, taken before any cancer treatment. The receptors derive from a man aged 40 to 75 with stage III lung adenocarcinoma.

The CDR3 DNA reads TGTGCCAGCATGGGGGGGAGCTCCTACGAGCAGTACTTC. Its protein is CASMGGSSYEQYF. The chain has TRBV6-1 and TRBJ2-7; 7 positions match TRBD2. CDR1 MNHNS and CDR2 SASEGT come from the germline V gene. The J segment lost 0 bases and the V segment lost 7 bases, leaving 3 bases of the junction unmatched. This CDR3 region has 13 residues.

The chain couples TRBV30 to TRBJ1-5; D might be TRBD1 (6 bases). The CDR3 extends over 16 amino acids. Germline V lookup: CDR1 GTSNPN, CDR2 SVGIG (reference sequence). Between the trimmed V and J ends, which lost 3 bases and 3 bases, there was a span of 18 bases. CDR3 in DNA: TGTGCCTGGAGGGTTAAGGGGGGGGCCTTCAATCAGCCCCAGCATTTT. Translated: CAWRVKGGAFNQPQHF.

The chain links TRBV28 to TRBJ1-1; D not resolved. The CDR3 sequence is 12 residues long. With 3 bases removed from V and 5 bases from J, the gap between germline ends came to 7 bases. Germline values: CDR1 MDHEN, CDR2 SYDVKM. The CDR3 sequence is CASSFGRTEAFF. The DNA for the CDR3 is TGTGCCAGCAGTTTCGGACGGACTGAAGCTTTCTTT.

This sequence joins TRBV29-1 and TRBJ2-4, with 8 bases lining up with TRBD1. The V segment lost 5 bases and the J segment 0 bases; nucleotides outside the gene matches: 9. CDR3 length equals 16 residues. CDR1 is SQVTM and CDR2 is ANQGSEA in the germline V gene. The CDR3 DNA reads as TGCAGCGTTCGGGGGACAGGAGAACTAGCCAAAAACATTCAGTACTTC. Residues: CSVRGTGELAKNIQYF.

CDR3 sequence: CASSLDEGAYEQYF. The DNA of the CDR3 is TGTGCCAGCAGCTTAGATGAGGGGGCCTACGAGCAGTACTTC. The chain recombines TRBV7-6 with TRBJ2-7; D perhaps matches TRBD1 (6 bases). Germline V gene data show CDR1 as SGHVS and CDR2 as FNYEAQ. CDR3 size: 14 residues. Deletions cut 1 base from V and 2 bases from J, with 9 bases between.

The gene calls are TRBV29-1 and TRBJ1-1, with D perhaps matching TRBD1 (6 bases). This CDR3 region has 12 residues. The V end was cut by 7 bases, the J end by 0 bases, with 9 bases between. The germline CDR1 and CDR2 sequences are SQVTM and ANQGSEA. DNA for the CDR3: TGCAGCGGAGGGGGAGTGAACACTGAAGCTTTCTTT. It translates to CSGGGVNTEAFF.

This chain connects TRBV30 to TRBJ1-6; 8 bases match TRBD1. Germline-derived CDR1 and CDR2 are GTSNPN and SVGIG (reference sequence). CDR3 size: 12 residues. The V gene end was trimmed by 4 bases and the J gene end by 13 bases; junction bases not matched to a gene: 6. DNA for the CDR3: TGTGCCTGGATGGACAGGGCCTGGCCCCTCCACTTT. Translation gives CAWMDRAWPLHF.

The genes are TRBV4-2 and TRBJ2-2; D call uncertain. The CDR3 runs 12 residues. V was cut by 4 bases and J by 4 bases, with 4 bases left in between. In germline, CDR1 is LGHNA, CDR2 YNFKEQ. CDR3 residues: CASSPSTGELFF. CDR3 sequence (DNA): TGTGCCAGCAGCCCATCCACCGGGGAGCTGTTTTTT.

The chain couples TRBV7-2 to TRBJ1-1, with D maybe TRBD1 (5 bases). The V gene lost 0 bases and the J gene lost 5 bases, with 10 bases spanning the gap. This CDR3 has 14 amino acids. Germline CDR1 reads SGHTA; CDR2 reads FQGNSA. CDR3 in amino acids: CASSLARGETEAFF. CDR3 nucleotide sequence: TGTGCCAGCAGCTTAGCCAGAGGGGAGACTGAAGCTTTCTTT.

J is TRBJ2-7 and V is TRBV2; 10 nucleotides line up with TRBD1. Germline CDR1 and CDR2: SNHLY and FYNNEI. V shed 7 bases and J 12 bases; nucleotides not matched to a gene: 15. The CDR3 is made up of 14 amino acids. The CDR3 reads CASTLGQGLTQPYF. As DNA, the CDR3 is TGTGCCAGCACCTTGGGACAGGGGCTTACTCAACCGTACTTC.

The V and J genes are TRBV4-2 and TRBJ2-7; 11 bases match TRBD2. This CDR3 is 15 amino acids long. Germline trimming cut 0 bases from V and 4 bases from J; bases unmatched to any gene: 2. Germline CDR1 is LGHNA and CDR2 is YNFKEQ. CDR3 sequence reads: CASSQEPSGGYEQYF. CDR3 DNA: TGTGCCAGCAGCCAAGAGCCTAGCGGGGGGTACGAGCAGTACTTC.

This clone was picked up one time. The chain combines TRBV9 with TRBJ1-4; TRBD1 matches 9 bases. The CDR3 sequence is 16 residues long. V was clipped by 0 bases and J by 8 bases; unmatched bases: 8. Germline V gene lookup returns CDR1 SGDLS and CDR2 YYNGEE. In nucleotides, the CDR3 is TGTGCCAGCAGCGTAGAACAGGGGGCATTTGGCGAAAAACTGTTTTTT. This gives the protein CASSVEQGAFGEKLFF.

The genes are TRBV6-5 and TRBJ1-1; the D gene is possibly TRBD1 (5 bases). This CDR3 has 15 amino acids. Per germline, CDR1 MNHEY and CDR2 SVGAGI. Trimming pared 5 bases from V and 5 bases from J, leaving 18 bases between. The chain's CDR3 is CASSAGRAGGTEAFF. The CDR3 region has the DNA TGTGCCAGCAGTGCCGGCAGGGCGGGGGGGACTGAAGCTTTCTTT.

This clone came up once. The V and J genes are TRBV30 and TRBJ1-3; D unresolved. The germline gives CDR1 GTSNPN, CDR2 SVGIG (reference sequence). Trimming removed 4 bases at V and 0 bases at J, with 10 bases between. The CDR3 contains 14 residues. The CDR3 sequence: CAWTRRGSGNTIYF. In DNA form, the CDR3 reads TGTGCCTGGACCCGGCGGGGCTCTGGAAACACCATATATTTT.

This chain joins TRBV29-1 and TRBJ2-3; no clear D gene. The CDR3 runs 15 residues. Trimming took 4 bases from V and 0 from J, leaving 14 bases between them. Germline values: CDR1 SQVTM, CDR2 ANQGSEA. DNA for the CDR3: TGCAGCGTTGGGGTAGGATTATCTAGCACAGATACGCAGTATTTT. Amino acids: CSVGVGLSSTDTQYF.

This clone turned up a few times. The CDR3 sequence: CAWTDSLNTEAFF. The DNA for the CDR3 is TGTGCCTGGACGGACAGTTTGAACACTGAAGCTTTCTTT. The rearrangement links TRBV30 to TRBJ1-1; possibly TRBD1 for D (6 bases). The CDR3 contains 13 residues. V was cut by 4 bases and J by 0 bases, with 9 bases left in between. Germline V lookup: CDR1 GTSNPN, CDR2 SVGIG (reference sequence). Variable domain in full (rest from reference TRBV30 and TRBJ1-1): SQTIHQWPATLVQPVGSPLSLECTVEGTSNPNLYWYRQAAGRGLQLLFYSVGIGQISSEVPQNLSASRPQDRQFILSSKKLLLSDSGFYLCAWTDSLNTEAFFGQGTRLTVV.

This chain joins TRBV7-2 and TRBJ2-5; 15 nucleotides align to TRBD2. The J call may be wrong; the DNA end is better matched by TRBJ2-7. The CDR3 runs 15 residues. The germline V gene has CDR1 SGHTA and CDR2 FQGNSA. CDR3 nucleotide sequence: TGTGCCAGCAGCGGGACTAGCGGGAGGTCCTACGAGCAGTACTTC. As protein: CASSGTSGRSYEQYF.

The J gene is TRBJ2-3, the V gene TRBV6-1, with unresolved D. The germline V gene encodes CDR1 MNHNS and CDR2 SASEGT. The CDR3 spans 17 residues. Trimming took off 2 bases at V and 5 bases at J, with 20 bases between the two ends. The CDR3 region is CASSERVYIDVGDTQYF. The CDR3 nucleotides are TGTGCCAGCAGTGAAAGGGTCTATATTGACGTTGGAGATACGCAGTATTTT.

V usage is TRBV5-1 and J usage is TRBJ2-6; tentative D call: TRBD1 (6 bases). Trimming removed 4 bases from V and 0 bases from J, with 20 bases in between. Germline CDR1 is SGHRS and CDR2 is YFSETQ. The CDR3 sequence is 19 residues long. CDR3 nucleotide sequence: TGCGCCAGCAGCCCGAGAATACAGGGTATAAGCTCTGGGGCCAACGTCCTGACTTTC. Its protein product is CASSPRIQGISSGANVLTF.